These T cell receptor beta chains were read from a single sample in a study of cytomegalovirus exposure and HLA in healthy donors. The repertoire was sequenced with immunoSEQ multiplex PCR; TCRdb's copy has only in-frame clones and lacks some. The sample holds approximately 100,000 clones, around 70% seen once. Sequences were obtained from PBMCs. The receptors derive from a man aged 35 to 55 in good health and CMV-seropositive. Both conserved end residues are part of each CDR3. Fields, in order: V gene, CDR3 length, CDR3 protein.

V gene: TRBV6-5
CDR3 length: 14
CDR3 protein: CASSSQGAQETQYF

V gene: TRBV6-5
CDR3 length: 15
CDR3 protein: CASSMDRVGPTEAFF

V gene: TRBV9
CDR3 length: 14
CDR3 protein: CASSEGQSTDTQYF

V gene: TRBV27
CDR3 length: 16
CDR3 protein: CASSLSLPPSKETQYF

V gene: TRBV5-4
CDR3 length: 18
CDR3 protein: CASSPWSVGGHSYNEQFF

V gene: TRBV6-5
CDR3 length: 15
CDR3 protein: CATARRREPRGEQFF

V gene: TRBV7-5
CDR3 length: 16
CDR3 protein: CVRSLACRSLTGELFF

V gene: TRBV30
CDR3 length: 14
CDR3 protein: CAWSVLSGYNEQFF

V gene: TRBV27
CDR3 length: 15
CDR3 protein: CASSSLGQWYYGYTF

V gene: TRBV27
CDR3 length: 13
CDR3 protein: CASSTIPGAEQYF

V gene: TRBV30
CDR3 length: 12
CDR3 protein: CAWGRMNTEAFF

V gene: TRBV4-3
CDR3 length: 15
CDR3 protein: CASSQGFRGTDTQYF

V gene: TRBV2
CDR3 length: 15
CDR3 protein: CASSYPAGRNTEAFF

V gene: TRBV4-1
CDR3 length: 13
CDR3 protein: CASSDPLQETQYF

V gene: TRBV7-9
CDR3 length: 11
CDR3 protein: CASSPLIEQFF

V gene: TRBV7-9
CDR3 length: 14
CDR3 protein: CASSARQGAQELFF

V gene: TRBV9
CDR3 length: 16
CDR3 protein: CASSPPSGQAYNEQFF

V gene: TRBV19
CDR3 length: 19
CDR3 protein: CASSIDLIRGTSGSHEQYF

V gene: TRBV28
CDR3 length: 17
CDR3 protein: CASSLGTGEVLNQPQHF

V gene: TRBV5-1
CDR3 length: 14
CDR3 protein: CASSLSGGDQPQHF

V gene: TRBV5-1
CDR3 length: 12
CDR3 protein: CASSRSTDTQYF

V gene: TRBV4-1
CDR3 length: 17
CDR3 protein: CASSRIGGSSQNYGYTF

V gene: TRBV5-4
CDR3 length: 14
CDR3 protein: CASSSLQGDYGYTF

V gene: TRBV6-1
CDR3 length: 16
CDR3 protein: CASSDNRDRGRNEQFF

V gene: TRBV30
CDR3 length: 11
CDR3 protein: CAWSDRGELFF

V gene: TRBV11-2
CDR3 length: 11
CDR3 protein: CASNTASEQFF

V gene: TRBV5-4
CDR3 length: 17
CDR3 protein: CASSLALGGRAGDTQYF

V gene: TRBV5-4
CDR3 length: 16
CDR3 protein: CASSFGQGATGNTIYF

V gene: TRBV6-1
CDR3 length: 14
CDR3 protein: CASWGQGGIYGYTF

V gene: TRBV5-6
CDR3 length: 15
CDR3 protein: CASSMEGVDTGELFF

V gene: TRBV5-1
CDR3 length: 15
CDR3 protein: CASTLPGLADMAQYF

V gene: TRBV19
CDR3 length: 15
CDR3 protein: CASSWSSAGDTEAFF

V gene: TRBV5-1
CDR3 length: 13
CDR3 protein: CASSFGQGAEAFF

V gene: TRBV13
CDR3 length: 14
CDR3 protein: CASSLGQASYGYTF

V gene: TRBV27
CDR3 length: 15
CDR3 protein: CASSFRGSRAWEQFF

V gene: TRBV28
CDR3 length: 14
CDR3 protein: CASSLSAGAREQFF

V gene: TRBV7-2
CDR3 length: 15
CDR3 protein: CASSSGLAGEDEQYF

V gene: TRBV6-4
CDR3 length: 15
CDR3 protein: CASSAGQGNTGELFF

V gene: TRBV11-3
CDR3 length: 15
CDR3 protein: CASSLRDRKSYGYTF

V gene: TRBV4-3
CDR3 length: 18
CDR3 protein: CASSPKTGVSSGANVLTF

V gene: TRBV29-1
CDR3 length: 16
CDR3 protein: CSAITIRTSGSNEQFF

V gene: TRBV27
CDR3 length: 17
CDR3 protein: CASSFLTGISGANVLTF

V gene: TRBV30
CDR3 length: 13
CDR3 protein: CAWSVGTGPEAFF

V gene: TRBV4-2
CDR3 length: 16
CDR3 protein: CASSQASGRAVDEQFF

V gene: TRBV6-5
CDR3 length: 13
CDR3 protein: CASSETSGFEQFF

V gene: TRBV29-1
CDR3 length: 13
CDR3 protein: CSVVVVRDYGYTF

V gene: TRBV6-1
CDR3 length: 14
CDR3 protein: CASSQVARTGELFF

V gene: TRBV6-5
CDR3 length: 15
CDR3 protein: CASRKLAGKHNEQFF

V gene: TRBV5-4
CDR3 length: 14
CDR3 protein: CASGQGVSGNTIYF

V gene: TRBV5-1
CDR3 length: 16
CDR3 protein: CASSLSGQGGYNEQYF

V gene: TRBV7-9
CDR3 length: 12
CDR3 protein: CASSSNAGDHTF

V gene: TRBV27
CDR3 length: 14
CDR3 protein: CASSLIGHQETQYF

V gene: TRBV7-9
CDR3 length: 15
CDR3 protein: CASSSGLAATDTQYF

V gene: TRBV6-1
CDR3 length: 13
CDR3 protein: CASSRDSRSGYTF

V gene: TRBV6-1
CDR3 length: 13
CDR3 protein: CASSEARDYEQYF